The 6 T cell receptor beta chains listed next were all sequenced from one sample in a study of patients and donors after allogeneic stem cell transplantation. TCRdb reprocessed the RT-PCR reads via MiXCR and lists one record per CDR3 protein. The table records about a million distinct CDR3 sequences, approximately 19% of them present only once. Sequenced input: blood, either unsorted or a sorted T cell fraction (not recorded which). The receptors were sampled from a human donor who was either an allogeneic HSCT recipient or a stem cell or donor lymphocyte infusion donor (not recorded which). It is not recorded whose cells these are; they may come from a transplant donor.

This clonotype was counted only a few times. V and J are TRBV27 and TRBJ2-7, with D perhaps matching TRBD1 or TRBD2 (5 bases each). This CDR3 has 15 residues. V shed 1 base and J shed 4 bases, with 14 bases lying between them. Germline values: CDR1 MNHEY, CDR2 SMNVEV (reference sequence). The CDR3 here is CASSLYGMGEYEQYF. The CDR3 DNA reads TGTGCCAGCAGTTTATACGGGATGGGGGAATACGAGCAGTACTTC.

This chain uses TRBV11-2 with TRBJ1-6, with 7 positions matching TRBD1. Looked up from germline, CDR1 is SGHAT and CDR2 is FQNNGV. The CDR3 has 19 amino acids. Trimming cost V 5 bases and J 0 bases; bases outside gene matches: 13. DNA for the CDR3: TGTGCCAGCAGCGCCCGACTTCTACAGGGGAGCTCCTATAATTCACCCCTCCACTTT. Protein: CASSARLLQGSSYNSPLHF. The entire variable domain, with the rest obtained from reference TRBV11-2 and TRBJ1-6, is as follows: EAGVAQSPRYKIIEKRQSVAFWCNPISGHATLYWYQQILGQGPKLLIQFQNNGVVDDSQLPKDRFSAERLKGVDSTLKIQPAKLEDSAVYLCASSARLLQGSSYNSPLHFGNGTRLTVT.

This clonotype was counted many times. The chain is built from TRBV12-3 or TRBV12-4 and TRBJ2-3; TRBD1 matches 8 bases. The V and J ends lost 5 bases and 6 bases, in that order; junction bases with no gene match: 10. The CDR3 is 15 amino acids. This chain's CDR3 is CASSPWTGPGDTQYF. In DNA, the CDR3 is TGTGCCAGCAGTCCCTGGACAGGGCCAGGGGATACGCAGTATTTT.

This clonotype was seen more than once but under ten times. The chain recombines TRBV30 with TRBJ2-2; 9 nucleotides align to TRBD2. Germline V CDR1 and CDR2: GTSNPN, SVGIG (reference sequence). After removal of 3 bases from V and 1 base from J, the junction contained 9 bases not matched to a gene. This CDR3 is 17 amino acids long. The CDR3 DNA is TGTGCCTGGAGACGGGTAGCGGGAGTGGGGAACACCGGGGAGCTGTTTTTT. It specifies CAWRRVAGVGNTGELFF.

This clonotype was detected a few times. The J gene is TRBJ1-1, the V gene TRBV7-2; D may be TRBD1 (5 bases). The CDR3 contains 15 residues. V was cut by 6 bases and J by 0 bases, with 14 bases left in between. Germline V CDR1 and CDR2: SGHTA, FQGNSA. This chain's CDR3 is CASRYSGTVNTEAFF. The CDR3 nucleotides read TGTGCCAGCAGGTATTCCGGGACGGTGAACACTGAAGCTTTCTTT. Full variable domain (missing parts from reference TRBV7-2 and TRBJ1-1): GAGVSQSPSNKVTEKGKDVELRCDPISGHTALYWYRQSLGQGLEFLIYFQGNSAPDKSGLPSDRFSAERTGGSVSTLTIQRTQQEDSAVYLCASRYSGTVNTEAFFGQGTRLTVV.

A few counts support this clonotype. V usage is TRBV4-3 and J usage is TRBJ1-6, with a tentative D call TRBD1 (6 bases). Germline CDR1 and CDR2: LGHNA and YSLEER. The CDR3 is 19 residues long. Trimming cost V 2 bases and J 9 bases, with 26 bases left between them. The CDR3 DNA is TGCGCCAGCAGCCAAAGGGGCCAATCCGGGACACCAAGAAGTTCACCCCTCCACTTT. It encodes CASSQRGQSGTPRSSPLHF.